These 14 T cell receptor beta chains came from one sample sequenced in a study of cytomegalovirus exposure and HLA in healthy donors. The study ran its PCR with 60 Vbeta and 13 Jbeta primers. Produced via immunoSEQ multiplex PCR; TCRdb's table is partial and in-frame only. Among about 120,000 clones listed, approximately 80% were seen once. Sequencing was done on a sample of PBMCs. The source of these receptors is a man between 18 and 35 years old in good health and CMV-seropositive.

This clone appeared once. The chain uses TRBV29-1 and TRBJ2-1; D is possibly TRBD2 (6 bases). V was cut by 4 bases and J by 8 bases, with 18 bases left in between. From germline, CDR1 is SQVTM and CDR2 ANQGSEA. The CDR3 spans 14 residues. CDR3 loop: CSVGGLPPMDEQFF. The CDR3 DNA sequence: TGCAGCGTTGGAGGACTACCTCCTATGGATGAGCAGTTCTTC.

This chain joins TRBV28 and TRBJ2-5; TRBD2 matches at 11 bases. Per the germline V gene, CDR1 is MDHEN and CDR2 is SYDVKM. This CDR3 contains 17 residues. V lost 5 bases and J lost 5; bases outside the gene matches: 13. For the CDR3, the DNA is TGTGCCAGCAGTACAAGACTAGCGGGATGGTATGAGGAGACCCAGTACTTC. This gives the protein CASSTRLAGWYEETQYF.

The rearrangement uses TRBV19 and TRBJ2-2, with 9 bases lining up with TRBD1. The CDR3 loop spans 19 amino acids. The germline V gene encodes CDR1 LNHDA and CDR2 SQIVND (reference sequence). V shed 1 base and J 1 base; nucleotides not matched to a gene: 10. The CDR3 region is CASSIVWTGAGGNTGELFF. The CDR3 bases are TGTGCCAGTAGTATAGTATGGACAGGGGCCGGGGGGAACACCGGGGAGCTGTTTTTT.

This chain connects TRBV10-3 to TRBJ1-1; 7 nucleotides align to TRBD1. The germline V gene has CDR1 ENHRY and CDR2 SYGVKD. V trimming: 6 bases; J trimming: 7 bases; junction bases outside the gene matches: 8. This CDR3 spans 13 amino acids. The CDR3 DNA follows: TGTGCCATCAGGAGACAGGGACGCGGTGAAGCTTTCTTT. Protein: CAIRRQGRGEAFF.

CDR3 sequence (DNA): TGTGCCAGCAAGGGGCCTAATCAGCCCCAGCATTTT. Translation gives CASKGPNQPQHF. The chain carries TRBV6-1 and TRBJ1-5; D is perhaps TRBD1 (5 bases). Trimming removed 7 bases from V and 4 bases from J, with 8 bases in between. CDR1 is MNHNS and CDR2 is SASEGT in the germline V gene. The CDR3 runs 12 residues.

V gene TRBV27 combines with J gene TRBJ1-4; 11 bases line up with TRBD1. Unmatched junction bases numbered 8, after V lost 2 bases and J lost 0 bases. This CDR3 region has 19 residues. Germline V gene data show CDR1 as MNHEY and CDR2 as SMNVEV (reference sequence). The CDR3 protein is CASSLTGQGAITTNEKLFF. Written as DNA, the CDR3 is TGTGCCAGCAGTTTAACCGGACAGGGGGCCATCACAACTAATGAAAAACTGTTTTTT.

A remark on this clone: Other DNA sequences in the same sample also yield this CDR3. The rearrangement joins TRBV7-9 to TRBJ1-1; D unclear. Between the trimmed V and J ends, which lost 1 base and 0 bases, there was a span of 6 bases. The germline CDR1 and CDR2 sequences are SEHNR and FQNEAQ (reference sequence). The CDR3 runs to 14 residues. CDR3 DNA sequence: TGTGCCAGCAGCTTAGGTGTAATGAACACTGAAGCTTTCTTT. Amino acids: CASSLGVMNTEAFF. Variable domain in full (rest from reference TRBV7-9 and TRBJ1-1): DTGVSQNPRHKITKRGQNVTFRCDPISEHNRLYWYRQTLGQGPEFLTYFQNEAQLEKSRLLSDRFSAERPKGSFSTLEIQRTEQGDSAMYLCASSLGVMNTEAFFGQGTRLTVV.

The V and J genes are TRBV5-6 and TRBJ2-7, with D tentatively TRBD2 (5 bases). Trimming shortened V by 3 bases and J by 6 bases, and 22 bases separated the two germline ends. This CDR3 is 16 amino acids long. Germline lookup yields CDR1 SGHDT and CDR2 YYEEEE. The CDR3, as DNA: TGTGCCAGCAGCTCGTTTCTAGCCGTCGCTAGTAGCGAGCAGTACTTC. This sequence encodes CASSSFLAVASSEQYF.

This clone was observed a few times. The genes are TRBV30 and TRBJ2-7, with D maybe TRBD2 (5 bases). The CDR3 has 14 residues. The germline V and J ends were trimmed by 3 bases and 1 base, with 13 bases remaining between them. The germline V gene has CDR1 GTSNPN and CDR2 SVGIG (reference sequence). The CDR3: CAWSAPGISYEQYF. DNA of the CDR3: TGTGCCTGGAGCGCGCCGGGGATTTCCTACGAGCAGTACTTC.

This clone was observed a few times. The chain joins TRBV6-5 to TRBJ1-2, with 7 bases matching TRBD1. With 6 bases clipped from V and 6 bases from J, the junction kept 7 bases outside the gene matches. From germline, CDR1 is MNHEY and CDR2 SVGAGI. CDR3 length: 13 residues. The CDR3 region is CASSLTGVDGYTF. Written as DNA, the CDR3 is TGTGCCAGCAGCCTTACAGGGGTTGATGGCTACACCTTC.

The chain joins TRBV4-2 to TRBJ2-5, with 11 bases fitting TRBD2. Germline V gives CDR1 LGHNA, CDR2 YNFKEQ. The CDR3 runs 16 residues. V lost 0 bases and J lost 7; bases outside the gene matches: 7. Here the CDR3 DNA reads TGTGCCAGCAGCCAAGAGAATAGCGGGGGGGTGGGGACCCAGTACTTC. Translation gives CASSQENSGGVGTQYF.

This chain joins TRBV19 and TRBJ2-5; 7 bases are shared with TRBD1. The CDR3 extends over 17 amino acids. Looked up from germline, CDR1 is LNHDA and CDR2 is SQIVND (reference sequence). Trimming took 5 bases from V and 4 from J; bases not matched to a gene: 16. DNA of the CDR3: TGTGCCAGTAGTGCTTCAACAGGGGCTAGTTGGGCAGAGACCCAGTACTTC. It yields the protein CASSASTGASWAETQYF.

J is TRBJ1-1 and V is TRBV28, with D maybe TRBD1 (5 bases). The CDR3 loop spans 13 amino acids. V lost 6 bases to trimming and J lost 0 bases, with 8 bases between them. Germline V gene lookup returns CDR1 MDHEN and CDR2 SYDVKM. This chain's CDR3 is CASRQDMNTEAFF. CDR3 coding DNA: TGTGCCAGCAGACAGGATATGAACACTGAAGCTTTCTTT. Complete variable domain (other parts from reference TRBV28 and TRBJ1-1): DVKVTQSSRYLVKRTGEKVFLECVQDMDHENMFWYRQDPGLGLRLIYFSYDVKMKEKGDIPEGYSVSREKKERFSLILESASTNQTSMYLCASRQDMNTEAFFGQGTRLTVV.

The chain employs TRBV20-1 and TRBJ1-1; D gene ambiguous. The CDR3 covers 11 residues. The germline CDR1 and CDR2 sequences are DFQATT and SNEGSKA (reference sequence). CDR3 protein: CNPEGRTEAFF. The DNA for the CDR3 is TGCAACCCGGAGGGAAGGACTGAAGCTTTCTTT.